This is a list of T cell receptor beta chains from one sample in a study of cytomegalovirus exposure and HLA in healthy donors. The data were produced by immunoSEQ multiplex PCR, yet TCRdb's version contains in-frame clones alone and is incomplete. The table has 200,000 or so clones, roughly 80% seen once. Specimen: PBMCs. These TCRs come from a young man in good health and CMV-seropositive. The CDR3 runs from the conserved cysteine through the conserved F or W. Each record gives: CDR3 length, V gene, J gene, clone size, D gene, CDR3 DNA, CDR3 protein. A D gene is named only where the DNA matches it firmly. The size of a clone is reported for some rows only, either as once, few or many, or as a class for expanded clones.

len: 12; v_gene: TRBV5-6; j_gene: TRBJ2-1; abundance: .; d_gene: .; CDR3nt: TGTGCCAGCAGCTGGGGGCACAATGAGCAGTTCTTC; CDR3aa: CASSWGHNEQFF
len: 15; v_gene: TRBV29-1; j_gene: TRBJ1-3; abundance: .; d_gene: .; CDR3nt: TGCAGCGTTGGCGGGGCTGGGAGCTCTGGAAACACCATATATTTT; CDR3aa: CSVGGAGSSGNTIYF
len: 16; v_gene: TRBV11-3; j_gene: TRBJ2-3; abundance: .; d_gene: TRBD1; CDR3nt: TGTGCCAGCAGCAAGGGGGGACAGGGGAATAGAGATACGCAGTATTTT; CDR3aa: CASSKGGQGNRDTQYF
len: 14; v_gene: TRBV6-1; j_gene: TRBJ1-1; abundance: .; d_gene: TRBD1; CDR3nt: TGTGCCAGCAGTGTGGGGACAGGGGGCACTGAAGCTTTCTTT; CDR3aa: CASSVGTGGTEAFF
len: 15; v_gene: TRBV5-1; j_gene: TRBJ2-3; abundance: .; d_gene: .; CDR3nt: TGCGCCAGCAGCTTCATCGATTCTAGCGCAGATACGCAGTATTTT; CDR3aa: CASSFIDSSADTQYF
len: 19; v_gene: TRBV5-1; j_gene: TRBJ2-6; abundance: .; d_gene: TRBD2; CDR3nt: TGCGCCAGCAGGACCATGGGACTAGCGGGAGGGTCTGGGGCCAACGTCCTGACTTTC; CDR3aa: CASRTMGLAGGSGANVLTF
len: 14; v_gene: TRBV27; j_gene: TRBJ2-1; abundance: .; d_gene: TRBD2; CDR3nt: TGTGCCACCGTAGGGGGACTAGCCCACAATGAGCAGTTCTTC; CDR3aa: CATVGGLAHNEQFF
len: 14; v_gene: TRBV28; j_gene: TRBJ2-7; abundance: .; d_gene: TRBD2; CDR3nt: TGTGCCAGCAGGTTGACTAGCGGGAGCGGCGAGCAGTACTTC; CDR3aa: CASRLTSGSGEQYF
len: 15; v_gene: TRBV30; j_gene: TRBJ1-5; abundance: few; d_gene: TRBD1; CDR3nt: TGTGCCTGGACCCCTAAACAGGGGACGGGGCAGCCCCAGCATTTT; CDR3aa: CAWTPKQGTGQPQHF
len: 15; v_gene: TRBV13; j_gene: TRBJ1-2; abundance: .; d_gene: .; CDR3nt: TGTGCCAGCAGCCCTAGGGACACAACTAACTATGGCTACACCTTC; CDR3aa: CASSPRDTTNYGYTF
len: 15; v_gene: TRBV6-5; j_gene: TRBJ1-4; abundance: .; d_gene: .; CDR3nt: TGTGCCAGCAGTTACTGGAGAGGTCGGGGAGAAAAACTGTTTTTT; CDR3aa: CASSYWRGRGEKLFF
len: 15; v_gene: TRBV19; j_gene: TRBJ1-5; abundance: .; d_gene: .; CDR3nt: TGTGCCAGTAGCCGGGCTCACAGGGAGAGTCAGCCCCAGCATTTT; CDR3aa: CASSRAHRESQPQHF
len: 13; v_gene: TRBV5-1; j_gene: TRBJ2-7; abundance: .; d_gene: TRBD2; CDR3nt: TGCGCCAGCACCTCAGCGGGAGTGGGGGAGCAGTACTTC; CDR3aa: CASTSAGVGEQYF